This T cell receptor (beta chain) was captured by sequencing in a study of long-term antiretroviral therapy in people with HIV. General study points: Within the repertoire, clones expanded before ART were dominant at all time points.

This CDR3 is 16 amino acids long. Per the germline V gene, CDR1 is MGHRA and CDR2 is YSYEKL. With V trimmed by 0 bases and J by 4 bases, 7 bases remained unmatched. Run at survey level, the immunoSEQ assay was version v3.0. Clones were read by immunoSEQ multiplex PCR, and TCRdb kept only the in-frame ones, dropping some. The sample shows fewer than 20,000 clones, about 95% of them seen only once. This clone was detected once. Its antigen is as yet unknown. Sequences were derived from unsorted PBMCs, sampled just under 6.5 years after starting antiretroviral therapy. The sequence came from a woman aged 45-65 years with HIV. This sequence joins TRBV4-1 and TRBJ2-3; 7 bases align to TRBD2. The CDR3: CASSQEAGRGADTQYF. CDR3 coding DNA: TGCGCCAGCAGCCAAGAAGCAGGGAGGGGTGCAGATACGCAGTATTTT.